The source of this T cell receptor (beta chain) is a study of Ad26.COV2.S vaccination and SARS-CoV-2 variants (dated by TCRdb to about 2021). Looking at the study overall: Donors in the vaccine arm were drawn from COV1001, a multicentre, randomized, double-blind, placebo-controlled phase I-IIa trial testing Ad26.COV2.S in healthy adults. Ad26.COV2.S was administered intramuscularly at a dose of 5x10^10 or 1x10^11 viral particles, either as one shot or as two shots given 56 days apart. TCRbeta repertoire sequencing was used to assess the specificity and breadth of SARS-CoV-2-reactive T cell receptors after Ad26.COV2.S vaccination. A total of approximately 30 samples were included in the TCR-sequenced set, comprising around 20 Ad26.COV2.S vaccine recipients, 5 placebo recipients and 8 SARS-CoV-2 convalescent individuals. Trial participants were randomized into five groups of five, in which low-dose or high-dose Ad26.COV2.S was given once or twice, or placebo was given on both occasions. Blinding of investigators to trial group allocation was maintained during experiments and outcome assessment. Overall results and qualifications from the work: Vaccine and placebo recipients had similar non-spike TCR breadth, a finding consistent with the vaccine containing only spike. Higher spike-specific TCR breadth was observed in Ad26.COV2.S recipients than in placebo recipients (P = 0.0014). The authors noted that total T cell responses may have been underestimated by the TCR breadth and depth analyses. After vaccination, substantial breadth of spike-specific CD8+ and CD4+ T cell responses was reported. Comparing responses between vaccine doses or regimens was not something the study was powered to do.

TCRbeta CDR3 regions were sequenced with the immunoSEQ Assay. After extraction, genomic DNA underwent amplification by bias-controlled multiplex PCR, followed by high-throughput sequencing. Concerning the study's data processing: Collapsing and filtering of sequences were performed to quantify the absolute abundance of each unique TCRbeta CDR3 region. T cell fraction was estimated by normalizing TCRbeta template counts to usable DNA, with usable DNA measured through amplification of reference genes found in all nucleated cells. Repertoire TCRs were annotated as SARS-CoV-2-specific by exact matching of V gene, CDR3 amino acid sequence and J gene to a known reactive TCR set. The reference SARS-CoV-2 TCR set was obtained from MIRA and was filtered for enrichment in COVID-19-positive ImmuneCODE repertoires, whereby public or cross-reactive TCRs were removed. Based on the MIRA antigens, annotated TCRs were further analysed at the level of specific ORF or position within ORF. Breadth was defined as annotated unique rearrangements over total unique productive rearrangements; depth was the summed frequency of those rearrangements. Group comparisons of TCR breadth used two-sided Wilcoxon rank-sum tests. TCRdb took this table from immuneACCESS and kept in-frame rearrangements with V and J called. Such tables lack part of the clones; where checked against another copy, unresolved V genes explain under half of the gap, and the rest is unexplained. V, J and clone size are taken as reported in that table, and D and trimming were inferred from the DNA itself. This sample lists around 300,000 clones; 75% to 90% were detected once. The ten largest make up approximately 5% of the sample.

Points on this clone: Its binding antigen is unknown. Base qualities are missing; no much larger clone stands one base away.

The treatment or condition label on this specimen signifies: roughly 20 received Ad26.COV2.S at low or high dose, single or two shots; about 5 received placebo; per-sample allocation not given. Repertoires of vaccine and placebo recipients were sequenced from samples collected on day 63 after the first injection. In Cohort 1b, about 25 adults aged 18-55 years were enrolled at a single site in Boston, USA, between 29 July and 7 August 2020. As a vaccine, Ad26.COV2.S was a replication-incompetent adenovirus type 26 vector that expressed a prefusion-stabilized SARS-CoV-2 spike protein derived from the original Wuhan strain. From the germline V gene, CDR1 is SGHRS and CDR2 is YFSETQ. From the cysteine through the phenylalanine, the CDR3 covers 17 amino acids. CDR3 DNA only is kept here, 51 bases in frame from base 1. The V end gives up 3 bases and the J end 7 bases, leaving 14 bases in the junction not matched to a gene.

This TCR came from a person aged 18-65 years who received the Ad26.COV2.S COVID-19 vaccine or a placebo. This material consisted of peripheral blood, taken in a trial of Ad26.COV2.S vaccine versus placebo. The chain links TRBV5-1 with TRBJ1-4, with 8 central nucleotides matching TRBD1. The CDR3 here reads CASSSTGTGYSGEKLFF. In nucleotide form, the sequence is TGCGCCAGCAGCTCGACCGGGACAGGCTACTCGGGTGAAAAACTGTTTTTT.